In this sample, the clone carrying this T cell receptor beta chain turned up once. Data came from immunoSEQ multiplex PCR; TCRdb stores just in-frame clones and leaves some out. This sample carries fewer than 350,000 clones, about nine tenths of them seen once, and the ten largest clones take approximately 1%. The data were obtained in a study of blood T cell repertoires in COVID-19. Per the germline V gene, CDR1 is MDHEN and CDR2 is SYDVKM. CDR3 size: 15 residues. V trimming: 3 bases; J trimming: 1 base; junction bases outside the gene matches: 5. The chain joins TRBV28 to TRBJ2-7; TRBD1 agrees at 8 bases. The source is a woman younger than 45 who had been exposed to COVID-19. The sample was PBMCs or T cells enriched from blood (not recorded which). This CDR3 reads CASSFETGVSYEQYF. CDR3 bases: TGTGCCAGCAGTTTTGAGACAGGGGTGTCCTACGAGCAGTACTTC.